Following are 21 T cell receptor beta chains from one sample sequenced in a study of cytomegalovirus exposure and HLA in healthy donors. Assay used: immunoSEQ multiplex PCR; TCRdb lists only in-frame clones, some missing. Among 180,000 or so clones listed, about 79% were seen once. Sequencing was performed on PBMCs. The receptors stem from a woman aged 25-40 years in good health and CMV-seropositive.

The J gene is TRBJ2-1, the V gene TRBV5-4, with 10 bases lining up with TRBD2. This CDR3 comprises 16 residues. With 1 base clipped from V and 8 bases from J, the junction kept 9 bases outside the gene matches. Germline V CDR1 and CDR2: SGHNT, YYREEE (reference sequence). In nucleotides, the CDR3 is TGTGCCAGCAGCTTGCAGGCTAGCGGGAGTTACGATGAGCAGTTCTTC. This translates into CASSLQASGSYDEQFF.

The DNA of the CDR3 is TGTGCCAGCAGCTTGATACAGGGAAGTCAGCCCCAGCATTTT. It codes for CASSLIQGSQPQHF. This sequence joins TRBV5-4 and TRBJ1-5, with D maybe TRBD1 (6 bases). The V gene lost 1 base and the J gene lost 6 bases, with 11 bases spanning the gap. Germline V gene sequence: CDR1 SGHNT, CDR2 YYREEE (reference sequence). The CDR3 runs 14 residues.

The genes are TRBV6-1 and TRBJ1-2; 7 positions match TRBD1. Trimming at V came to 7 bases and at J to 4 bases, leaving 6 bases not matched to a gene. Germline V CDR1 and CDR2: MNHNS, SASEGT. CDR3 size: 13 residues. The CDR3 bases are TGTGCCAGCAATATGGGACAGCTCTATGGCTACACCTTC. Residues: CASNMGQLYGYTF.

The V and J genes are TRBV29-1 and TRBJ2-5; TRBD1 is a possible D gene (5 bases). Looked up from germline, CDR1 is SQVTM and CDR2 is ANQGSEA. The CDR3 loop spans 13 amino acids. Trimming stripped 4 bases from V and 4 bases from J, with 13 bases between. Here the CDR3 reads CSVAEGVRETQYF. The CDR3 DNA follows: TGCAGCGTTGCCGAAGGGGTCAGAGAGACCCAGTACTTC.

The J gene is TRBJ2-3, the V gene TRBV20-1; D call uncertain. V dropped 5 bases and J dropped 6 bases, with 9 bases sitting between them. CDR3 length: 11 amino acids. The V gene's germline CDR1 is DFQATT and CDR2 SNEGSKA (reference sequence). This chain's CDR3 is CSAEEKDTQYF. The CDR3 DNA follows: TGCAGTGCTGAGGAGAAGGATACGCAGTATTTT.

This clone was observed once. This chain uses TRBV19 with TRBJ2-7; TRBD1 is a possible D gene (6 bases). The germline V gene has CDR1 LNHDA and CDR2 SQIVND (reference sequence). The CDR3 is made up of 15 amino acids. The V end lost 3 bases, the J end lost 0 bases, and 12 bases lay between the germline ends. Written as DNA, the CDR3 is TGTGCCAGTAGTATCGGTCAGGGGACCTCCTACGAGCAGTACTTC. This sequence encodes CASSIGQGTSYEQYF.

J is TRBJ2-1 and V is TRBV7-9; 8 bases match TRBD2. The length of the CDR3 is 17 residues. Germline lookup yields CDR1 SEHNR and CDR2 FQNEAQ (reference sequence). Unmatched junction bases numbered 16, after V lost 3 bases and J lost 9 bases. The CDR3 bases are TGTGCCAGCAGCTTTCCCGTTAGCGGGAAGGGTATGGGTGAGCAGTTCTTC. Its translation is CASSFPVSGKGMGEQFF.

V usage is TRBV5-1 and J usage is TRBJ2-2; TRBD2 agrees at 8 bases. The V gene end was trimmed by 4 bases and the J gene end by 6 bases; junction bases not matched to a gene: 8. Germline CDR1 and CDR2: SGHRS and YFSETQ. The CDR3 is made up of 15 amino acids. DNA of the CDR3: TGCGCCAGCAGCGCAGGGACTAGTCGGGCCGGGGAGCTGTTTTTT. It codes for CASSAGTSRAGELFF.

A few counts support this clone. This chain connects TRBV11-2 to TRBJ2-7; 10 bases are shared with TRBD2. Germline trimming cut 5 bases from V and 7 bases from J; bases unmatched to any gene: 11. CDR1 is SGHAT and CDR2 is FQNNGV in the germline V gene. CDR3 length: 15 residues. The CDR3 DNA reads TGTGCCAGCAGCCCTCTGAGCGGGAGGGCCGTGGAGCAGTACTTC. Translated: CASSPLSGRAVEQYF.

Of note for this clone: One end of the junction varies from germline; a read error may be responsible. V is TRBV7-7 and J is TRBJ2-1; 9 nucleotides agree with TRBD1. The CDR3 contains 17 residues. Germline lookup yields CDR1 SSHAT and CDR2 FNYEAQ (reference sequence). Here the CDR3 DNA reads TGTGCTAGCAGATGCGGACAGGGGCGTTGGGGGGTGGATGAGCAGTTCTTC. It specifies CASRCGQGRWGVDEQFF.

J is TRBJ2-7 and V is TRBV5-1; TRBD2 agrees at 7 bases. The germline V gene has CDR1 SGHRS and CDR2 YFSETQ. The length of the CDR3 is 14 residues. V gave up 0 bases and J gave up 2 bases; unmatched junction bases: 2. CDR3 in DNA: TGCGCCAGCAGCTTGGAGGGAGGGACCTACGAGCAGTACTTC. Its translation: CASSLEGGTYEQYF. Together with reference TRBV5-1 and TRBJ2-7, the CDR3 gives the full variable domain: KAGVTQTPRYLIKTRGQQVTLSCSPISGHRSVSWYQQTPGQGLQFLFEYFSETQRNKGNFPGRFSGRQFSNSRSEMNVSTLELGDSALYLCASSLEGGTYEQYFGPGTRLTVT.

The chain uses TRBV19 and TRBJ2-7; 7 positions agree with TRBD2. CDR1 is LNHDA and CDR2 is SQIVND in the germline V gene (reference sequence). Trimming took 0 bases from V and 3 from J; bases not matched to a gene: 5. CDR3 length equals 15 residues. In DNA, the CDR3 is TGTGCCAGTAGTATAGAACTTAGCGGGCGCTACGAGCAGTACTTC. Protein product: CASSIELSGRYEQYF.

This clone has just one count. The J gene is TRBJ2-7, the V gene TRBV30, with a possible D match to TRBD1 (6 bases). This CDR3 spans 15 amino acids. V gave up 0 bases and J gave up 2 bases, with 14 bases separating them. CDR1 GTSNPN and CDR2 SVGIG come from the germline V gene (reference sequence). DNA for the CDR3: TGTGCCTGGAGTGTTATAGTGGGGGCCCCCTACGAGCAGTACTTC. Encoded protein: CAWSVIVGAPYEQYF.

The rearrangement uses TRBV7-8 and TRBJ2-1, with D possibly matching TRBD2 (6 bases). With 5 bases removed from V and 9 bases from J, the gap between germline ends came to 11 bases. The CDR3 loop spans 12 amino acids. Germline CDR1 reads SGHVS; CDR2 reads FQNEAQ. CDR3 in DNA: TGTGCCAGCAGCCCTAGCGTCAGTGAGCAGTTCTTC. Protein product: CASSPSVSEQFF.

This clone was found once. The chain carries TRBV13 and TRBJ2-1; D may be TRBD1 (5 bases). Trimming stripped 7 bases from V and 2 bases from J, with 15 bases between. Germline V lookup: CDR1 PRHDT, CDR2 FYEKMQ (reference sequence). This CDR3 has 15 residues. The CDR3 DNA follows: TGTGCCAGCATCTCTTACCGGACACCCTACAATGAGCAGTTCTTC. Encoded protein: CASISYRTPYNEQFF.

The V call is TRBV13, the J call TRBJ2-7; 9 nucleotides align to TRBD1. The trim removed 4 bases at V and 1 base at J, leaving 5 bases unmatched. Germline CDR1 is PRHDT and CDR2 is FYEKMQ (reference sequence). The CDR3 is made up of 15 amino acids. CDR3 amino acids: CASSSNRGRSYEQYF. The CDR3 DNA sequence: TGTGCCAGCAGCTCTAACAGGGGGCGATCCTACGAGCAGTACTTC.

The genes are TRBV11-2 and TRBJ1-1, with D hard to call. CDR3 length equals 11 residues. The V end was cut by 8 bases, the J end by 4 bases, with 8 bases between. Per germline, CDR1 SGHAT and CDR2 FQNNGV. The CDR3 reads CASGPVTEAFF. CDR3 sequence (DNA): TGTGCCAGCGGGCCCGTCACTGAAGCTTTCTTT. Full variable domain (missing parts from reference TRBV11-2 and TRBJ1-1): EAGVAQSPRYKIIEKRQSVAFWCNPISGHATLYWYQQILGQGPKLLIQFQNNGVVDDSQLPKDRFSAERLKGVDSTLKIQPAKLEDSAVYLCASGPVTEAFFGQGTRLTVV.

The rearrangement joins TRBV7-9 to TRBJ1-2; D call uncertain. The length of the CDR3 is 13 residues. Trimming pared 6 bases from V and 0 bases from J, leaving 8 bases between. Germline lookup yields CDR1 SEHNR and CDR2 FQNEAQ (reference sequence). The CDR3 coding sequence is TGTGCCAGCAGGGGCACCGCTAACTATGGCTACACCTTC. Residues: CASRGTANYGYTF.

This sequence joins TRBV5-6 and TRBJ1-2; no firm D call. The V gene lost 0 bases and the J gene lost 2 bases, with 8 bases spanning the gap. The length of the CDR3 is 14 residues. CDR1 and CDR2 from the germline V gene are SGHDT and YYEEEE. The CDR3 protein is CASSLGRLNYGYTF. The CDR3 bases are TGTGCCAGCAGCTTGGGACGACTGAACTATGGCTACACCTTC.

In its sample, this clone was seen once. The J gene is TRBJ2-2, the V gene TRBV2, with TRBD2 matching 9 bases. CDR3 length: 12 amino acids. The J segment lost 8 bases and the V segment lost 9 bases, leaving 4 bases of the junction unmatched. CDR1 is SNHLY and CDR2 is FYNNEI in the germline V gene. CDR3 residues: CASFLAGGELFF. CDR3 nucleotide sequence: TGTGCCAGTTTCCTAGCGGGAGGGGAGCTGTTTTTT.

The chain has TRBV29-1 and TRBJ2-5; 11 nucleotides align to TRBD2. The CDR3 is 15 amino acids. V trimming: 6 bases; J trimming: 2 bases; junction bases outside the gene matches: 8. CDR1 is SQVTM and CDR2 is ANQGSEA in the germline V gene. CDR3 bases: TGCAGCGTCCAAAGGGGACTAGCGGCGCAAGAGACCCAGTACTTC. This encodes CSVQRGLAAQETQYF.